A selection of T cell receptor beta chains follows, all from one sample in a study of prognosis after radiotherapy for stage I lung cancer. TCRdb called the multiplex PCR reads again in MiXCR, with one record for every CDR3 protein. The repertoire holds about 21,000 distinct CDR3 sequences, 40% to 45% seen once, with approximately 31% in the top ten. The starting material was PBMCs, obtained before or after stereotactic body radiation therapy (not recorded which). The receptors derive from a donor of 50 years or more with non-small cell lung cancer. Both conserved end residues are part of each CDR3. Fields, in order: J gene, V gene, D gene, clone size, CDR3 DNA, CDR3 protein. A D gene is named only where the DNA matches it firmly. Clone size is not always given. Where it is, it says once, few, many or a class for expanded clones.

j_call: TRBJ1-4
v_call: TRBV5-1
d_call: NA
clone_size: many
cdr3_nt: TGCGCCAGCAGCTTGGGGACATCTTTTAATGAAAAACTGTTTTTT
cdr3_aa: CASSLGTSFNEKLFF

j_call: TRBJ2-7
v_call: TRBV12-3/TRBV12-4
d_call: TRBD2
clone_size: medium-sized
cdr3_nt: TGTGCCAGCAGTTTAAGCGGGAGTTTCTCCTACGAGCAGTACTTC
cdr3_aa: CASSLSGSFSYEQYF

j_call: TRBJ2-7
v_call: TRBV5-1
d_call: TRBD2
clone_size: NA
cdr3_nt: TGCGCCAGCAGCTTAGATAGCGGGAGCCCCTACGAGCAGTACTTC
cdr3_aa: CASSLDSGSPYEQYF

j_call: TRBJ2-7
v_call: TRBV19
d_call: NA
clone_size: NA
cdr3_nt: TGTGCCAGTAGTATAGGGCGGCTCGCTGAGCAGTACTTC
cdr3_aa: CASSIGRLAEQYF

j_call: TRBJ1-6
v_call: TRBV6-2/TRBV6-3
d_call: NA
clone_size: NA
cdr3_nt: TGTGCCAGCAGCGCCCGGGGACGGAATTCACCCCTCCACTTT
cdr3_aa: CASSARGRNSPLHF

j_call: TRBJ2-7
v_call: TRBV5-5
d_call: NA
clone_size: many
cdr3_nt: TGTGCCAGCAGTTACGAGTCCCCCTACGAGCAGTACTTC
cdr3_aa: CASSYESPYEQYF

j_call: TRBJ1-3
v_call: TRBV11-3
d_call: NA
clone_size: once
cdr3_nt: TGTGCCAGCCGAGGCTACTCTGGAAACACCATATATTTT
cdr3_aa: CASRGYSGNTIYF

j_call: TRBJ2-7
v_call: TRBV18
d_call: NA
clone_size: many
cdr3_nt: TGTGCCAGCTCACGAACAGGGAGCTCCTACGAGCAGTACTTC
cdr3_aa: CASSRTGSSYEQYF

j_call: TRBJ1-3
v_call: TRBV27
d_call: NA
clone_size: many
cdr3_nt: TGTGCCAGCAGTTTATCAGGCTCTGGAAACACCATATATTTT
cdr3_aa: CASSLSGSGNTIYF

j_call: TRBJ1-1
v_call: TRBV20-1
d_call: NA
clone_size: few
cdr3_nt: TGCAGTGCTAGTCACCTTGGAGGCACTGAAGCTTTCTTT
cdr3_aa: CSASHLGGTEAFF

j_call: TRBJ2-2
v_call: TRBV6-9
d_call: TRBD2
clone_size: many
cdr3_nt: TGTGCCAGCAGTTACTCTAGGACTAGCGGTACCGGGGAGCTGTTTTTT
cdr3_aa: CASSYSRTSGTGELFF

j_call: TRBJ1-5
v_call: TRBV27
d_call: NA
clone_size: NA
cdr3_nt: TGTGCCAGCAGTTTACTGGCAGGGAAGCAGCCCCAGCATTTT
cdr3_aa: CASSLLAGKQPQHF

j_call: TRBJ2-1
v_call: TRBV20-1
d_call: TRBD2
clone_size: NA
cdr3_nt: TGCAGTGCTAGACAGGCGTGGCGGGAGGACAATGAGCAGTTCTTC
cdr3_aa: CSARQAWREDNEQFF

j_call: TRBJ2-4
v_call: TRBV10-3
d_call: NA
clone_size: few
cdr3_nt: TGTGCCATCAGTGAGAGTTCCAACATTCAGTACTTC
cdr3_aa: CAISESSNIQYF

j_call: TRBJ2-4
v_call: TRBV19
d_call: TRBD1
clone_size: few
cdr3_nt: TGTGCCAGTAGTATATCGGGACAGGGAGGTCCCAAAAACATTCAGTACTTC
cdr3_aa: CASSISGQGGPKNIQYF

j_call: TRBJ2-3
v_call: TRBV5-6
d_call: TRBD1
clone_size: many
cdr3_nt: TGTGCCAGCAGCTTGAAAGGGGGCCCCCCCACAGATACGCAGTATTTT
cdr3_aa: CASSLKGGPPTDTQYF

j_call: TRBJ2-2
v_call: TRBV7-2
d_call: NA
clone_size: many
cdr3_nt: TGTGCCAGCAGCTCGGACACGGAGGGGGGTCACACCGGGGAGCTGTTTTTT
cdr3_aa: CASSSDTEGGHTGELFF

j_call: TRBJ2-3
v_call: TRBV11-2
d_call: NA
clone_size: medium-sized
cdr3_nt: TGTGCCAGCAGCTTAGGGCCAGATACGCAGTATTTT
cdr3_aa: CASSLGPDTQYF

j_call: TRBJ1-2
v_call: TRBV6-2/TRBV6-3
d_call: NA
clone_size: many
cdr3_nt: TGTGCCAGCAGTTACCTGGGCTCTAACTATGGCTACACCTTC
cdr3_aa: CASSYLGSNYGYTF

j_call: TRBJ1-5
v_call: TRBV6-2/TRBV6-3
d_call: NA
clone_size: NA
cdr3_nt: TGTGCCAGCAGTTACGGCGGGGCGTCTCAGCCCCAGCATTTT
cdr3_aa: CASSYGGASQPQHF

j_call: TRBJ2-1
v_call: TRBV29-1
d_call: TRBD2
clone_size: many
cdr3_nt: TGCAGCGTTGAAGACAATAGCGGGACGGGCAATGAGCAGTTCTTC
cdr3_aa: CSVEDNSGTGNEQFF

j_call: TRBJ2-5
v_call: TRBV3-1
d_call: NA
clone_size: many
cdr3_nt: TGTGCCAGCAGCCAAGATTCAGGAATCCAAGAGACCCAGTACTTC
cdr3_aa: CASSQDSGIQETQYF

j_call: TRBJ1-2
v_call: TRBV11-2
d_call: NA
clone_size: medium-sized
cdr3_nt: TGTGCCAGCAGCTTAGGTTTAACTTCTTATGGCTACACCTTC
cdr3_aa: CASSLGLTSYGYTF

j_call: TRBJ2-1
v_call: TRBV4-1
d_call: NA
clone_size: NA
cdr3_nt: TGCGCCAGCAGATACAGAGCCCAGGGTGATAGGAATGAGCAGTTCTTC
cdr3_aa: CASRYRAQGDRNEQFF

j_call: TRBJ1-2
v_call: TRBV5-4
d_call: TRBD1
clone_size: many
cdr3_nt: TGTGCCAGCAGCATCAACAGGGGGCAGAACTATGGCTACACCTTC
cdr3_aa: CASSINRGQNYGYTF

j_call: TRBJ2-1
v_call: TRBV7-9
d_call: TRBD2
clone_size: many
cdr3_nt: TGTGCCAGTAGAAGACTAGCGGGGGGGAATGAGCAGTTCTTC
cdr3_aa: CASRRLAGGNEQFF

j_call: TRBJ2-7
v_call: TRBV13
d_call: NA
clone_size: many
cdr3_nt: TGTGCCAGCAGCTTAGGCCGGGAGAACTGGTACGAGCAGTACTTC
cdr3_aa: CASSLGRENWYEQYF

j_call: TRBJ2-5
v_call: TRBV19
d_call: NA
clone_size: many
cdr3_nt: TGTGCCAGTAGTACAGGAGAGACCCAGTACTTC
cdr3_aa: CASSTGETQYF